The 21 T cell receptor beta chains below come from one sample, sequenced in a study of T cells in Graves' hyperthyroidism and ophthalmopathy. Researchers amplified the TCR beta CDR3 regions from RNA transcripts. The TCR CDR3 first-round RT-PCR relied on the HTBI primer set. In TCRdb, the multiplex PCR reads were re-called with MiXCR into one record per CDR3 protein. The sample holds fewer than 200,000 distinct CDR3 sequences, about 9% seen once. The sample consisted of blood. These receptors all stem from a woman between 18 and 29 years old with Graves' hyperthyroidism that later progressed to Graves' ophthalmopathy.

This clonotype was counted only a few times. CDR3 protein: CASSPGLAGGHEQFF. The DNA of the CDR3 is TGCGCCAGCAGCCCAGGACTAGCGGGAGGGCATGAGCAGTTCTTC. The V call is TRBV4-1, the J call TRBJ2-1, with 15 bases matching TRBD2. The V and J ends lost 4 bases and 8 bases, in that order; junction bases with no gene match: 3. This CDR3 spans 15 amino acids. Germline V gene data show CDR1 as MGHRA and CDR2 as YSYEKL.

The V and J genes are TRBV5-1 and TRBJ2-7, with D hard to call. The V end was cut by 0 bases, the J end by 4 bases, with 14 bases between. The V gene's germline CDR1 is SGHRS and CDR2 YFSETQ. The CDR3 length is 15 residues. The CDR3 DNA reads TGCGCCAGCAGCTTGGGGCCCACTCGGTCTTACGAGCAGTACTTC. Protein product: CASSLGPTRSYEQYF.

The chain recombines TRBV7-3 with TRBJ1-6; no clear D gene. Germline CDR1 SGHTA, CDR2 FQGTGA. CDR3 length: 14 residues. Trimming cost V 2 bases and J 7 bases, with 9 bases left between them. The CDR3 loop reads CASSLGEVNSPLHF. The CDR3, as DNA: TGTGCCAGCAGCTTAGGAGAAGTGAATTCACCCCTCCACTTT.

The rearrangement uses TRBV11-2 and TRBJ1-1, with a weak D call TRBD1 (6 bases). The CDR3 length is 15 residues. Germline CDR1 and CDR2: SGHAT and FQNNGV. Trimming removed 0 bases from V and 1 base from J, with 9 bases in between. CDR3 loop: CASSLDRGGNTEAFF. The DNA for the CDR3 is TGTGCCAGCAGCTTAGATCGAGGGGGGAACACTGAAGCTTTCTTT.

Many counts were recorded for this clonotype. The gene calls are TRBV30 and TRBJ1-2; D is ambiguous. Deletions cut 3 bases from V and 3 bases from J, with 14 bases between. The CDR3 is 14 amino acids. Germline CDR1 GTSNPN, CDR2 SVGIG (reference sequence). Written as DNA, the CDR3 is TGTGCCTGGAGACCGGACCTTCTTTACTATGGCTACACCTTC. This sequence encodes CAWRPDLLYYGYTF.

This clonotype was seen repeatedly, ten times or more. This CDR3 reads CASSSGTSDPFF. The DNA of the CDR3 is TGTGCCAGCAGCTCGGGGACATCCGATCCTTTCTTT. The gene calls are TRBV7-3 and TRBJ1-1; TRBD1 is a possible D gene (6 bases). Germline V gives CDR1 SGHTA, CDR2 FQGTGA. The V gene lost 4 bases and the J gene lost 12 bases, with 15 bases spanning the gap. The CDR3 has 12 amino acids.

The V and J genes are TRBV5-1 and TRBJ2-7, with D perhaps TRBD1 (6 bases). Germline CDR1 and CDR2: SGHRS and YFSETQ. The CDR3 length is 12 residues. The V end was cut by 5 bases, the J end by 3 bases, with 9 bases between. The CDR3 protein is CASRDSHYEQYF. The CDR3 DNA reads TGCGCCAGCAGGGACAGTCACTACGAGCAGTACTTC.

This clonotype was seen at least ten times. This rearrangement joins TRBV20-1 to TRBJ2-1, with D possibly matching TRBD1 (7 bases). The CDR3 runs 15 residues. Germline assignment: CDR1 DFQATT and CDR2 SNEGSKA (reference sequence). Trimming cost V 3 bases and J 3 bases, with 15 bases left between them. The CDR3 DNA follows: TGCAGTGCTAGGGGGAGGAGGGGGCTCTACAATGAGCAGTTCTTC. This encodes CSARGRRGLYNEQFF.

Points on this clonotype: It is likely a read error, because the conserved phenylalanine at the end of the CDR3 is missing. The chain is built from TRBV19 and TRBJ1-2; no clear D. V lost 7 bases and J 4 bases, leaving 13 bases between the germline ends. The CDR3 runs to 13 residues. The germline V gene encodes CDR1 LNHDA and CDR2 SQIVND (reference sequence). CDR3 amino acids: CASKPSELYGYTL. The DNA for the CDR3 is TGTGCCAGTAAACCCAGTGAACTCTATGGCTACACCCTC.

This clonotype was recorded a few times. A read error may be the cause here, since a much bigger clone is one base away. The V call is TRBV7-9, the J call TRBJ2-5; D is possibly TRBD1 (5 bases). Looked up from germline, CDR1 is SEHNR and CDR2 is FQNEAQ (reference sequence). The CDR3 runs to 14 residues. CDR3 loop: CVSSRQSSQETQYF. CDR3 bases: TGTGTCAGCAGTAGACAGTCATCTCAAGAGACCCAGTACTTC.

The J gene is TRBJ2-7, the V gene TRBV5-6; the D gene is possibly TRBD1 (6 bases). Trimming cost V 2 bases and J 1 base, with 10 bases left between them. CDR3 length equals 14 residues. The germline V gene has CDR1 SGHDT and CDR2 YYEEEE. DNA of the CDR3: TGTGCCAGCAGCTTCCTACAGGGTTCCTACGAGCAGTACTTC. Protein product: CASSFLQGSYEQYF. Based on the CDR3 plus reference TRBV5-6 and TRBJ2-7, the full variable domain is DAGVTQSPTHLIKTRGQQVTLRCSPKSGHDTVSWYQQALGQGPQFIFQYYEEEERQRGNFPDRFSGHQFPNYSSELNVNALLLGDSALYLCASSFLQGSYEQYFGPGTRLTVT.

At least ten counts were recorded for this clonotype. CDR3 protein: CASSQLDRGTEAFF. The CDR3 DNA is TGTGCCAGCAGCCAACTAGACAGGGGCACTGAAGCTTTCTTT. The chain combines TRBV14 with TRBJ1-1; 8 bases map to TRBD1. The CDR3 loop spans 14 amino acids. Germline V lookup: CDR1 SGHDN, CDR2 FVKESK. Trimming took 2 bases from V and 4 from J; bases not matched to a gene: 3.

At least ten counts were recorded for this clonotype. V is TRBV15 and J is TRBJ2-1, with 7 bases aligning to TRBD2. CDR1 LNHNV and CDR2 YYDKDF come from the germline V gene (reference sequence). V lost 5 bases to trimming and J lost 6 bases; unmatched junction nucleotides: 19. There are 18 residues in the CDR3. The CDR3 coding sequence is TGTGCCACCAGCCCTAGCGGAAGCGTGGAAAGGACAATCAATGAGCAGTTCTTC. Protein: CATSPSGSVERTINEQFF.

The sample holds many counts of this clonotype. The rearrangement joins TRBV4-1 to TRBJ2-5; tentatively, D is TRBD1 or TRBD2 (5 bases each). The CDR3 totals 13 residues. V shed 6 bases and J shed 4 bases, with 12 bases lying between them. Germline V CDR1 and CDR2: MGHRA, YSYEKL. For the CDR3, the DNA is TGCGCCAGCAGACCCAGGGAGTCAGAGACCCAGTACTTC. Encoded protein: CASRPRESETQYF.

This clonotype was recorded a few times. A read error may be the cause here, since a much bigger clone is one base away. Since the CDR3 does not end with the conserved phenylalanine or tryptophan, this likely comes from a read error. The chain uses TRBV19 and TRBJ1-4; 8 bases fit TRBD1. This CDR3 is 14 amino acids long. With V trimmed by 7 bases and J by 4 bases, 5 bases remained unmatched. Germline loops: CDR1 LNHDA, CDR2 SQIVND (reference sequence). CDR3 bases: TGTGCCAGTACCACGGACAGGGTTAATGAAAAACTGTTTTCT. It is translated as CASTTDRVNEKLFS.

This clonotype was seen ten or more times. V gene TRBV7-2 combines with J gene TRBJ2-3, with D possibly matching TRBD2 (6 bases). The V end was cut by 0 bases, the J end by 2 bases, with 12 bases between. The CDR3 loop spans 16 amino acids. Germline V lookup: CDR1 SGHTA, CDR2 FQGNSA. The DNA for the CDR3 is TGTGCCAGCAGCTTAGCCCCCGGGAGTTACACAGATACGCAGTATTTT. This encodes CASSLAPGSYTDTQYF.

In the case of this clonotype: A read error may explain this, as a much larger clone is one base away. The rearrangement uses TRBV6-1 and TRBJ2-3; D possibly corresponds to TRBD1 (5 bases). Per the germline V gene, CDR1 is MNHNS and CDR2 is SASEGT. This CDR3 has 13 amino acids. CDR3 nucleotide sequence: TGTACCAGCAGTGAAGGGGGCACAGATACGCAGTATTTT. Translated, it gives CTSSEGGTDTQYF.

About this clonotype: At one end, the junction sequence differs from germline, possibly due to a read error. The rearrangement joins TRBV29-1 to TRBJ2-7; D gene ambiguous. CDR3 length: 13 amino acids. Germline lookup yields CDR1 SQVTM and CDR2 ANQGSEA. Here the CDR3 DNA reads TGCAGCGTTGTTGGAGTAGACTCCCACGAGCAGTACTTC. Translation gives CSVVGVDSHEQYF.

The chain carries TRBV20-1 and TRBJ1-4, with a possible D match to TRBD1 (5 bases). Germline V gives CDR1 DFQATT, CDR2 SNEGSKA (reference sequence). Trimming stripped 3 bases from V and 4 bases from J, with 15 bases between. This CDR3 is built from 15 residues. CDR3 coding DNA: TGCAGTGCTAGGCCCGGGACCGTGATTAATGAAAAACTGTTTTTT. Translating gives CSARPGTVINEKLFF.

At least ten counts were recorded for this clonotype. The chain has TRBV2 and TRBJ2-7; D is undetermined. Per the germline V gene, CDR1 is SNHLY and CDR2 is FYNNEI. V lost 4 bases and J lost 4, with 14 bases in between. This CDR3 region has 14 residues. The CDR3 loop is CASSVVGGAYEQYF. The DNA for the CDR3 is TGTGCCAGCAGTGTAGTAGGTGGAGCGTACGAGCAGTACTTC.

The chain combines TRBV5-4 with TRBJ2-1, with 9 bases fitting TRBD2. Germline CDR1 reads SGHNT; CDR2 reads YYREEE (reference sequence). V shed 4 bases, J shed 4 bases, and the junction held 12 bases outside the gene matches. The CDR3 has 17 residues. DNA of the CDR3: TGTGCCAGCAGCCAGAGGAAAAGCGGGGGGCCGTACAATGAGCAGTTCTTC. The encoded protein is CASSQRKSGGPYNEQFF.